These T cell receptor beta chains were read from a single sample in a study of CD8+ T cells in alopecia areata. The method was immunoSEQ multiplex PCR; TCRdb's version includes in-frame clones alone and lacks a portion of them. The sample includes about 280,000 clones, about 62% seen only once; the top ten take under 2%. Sequenced material: CD4+ T cells sorted from blood, taken at week 24, from a patient treated with tofacitinib. These receptors originate from a human donor with alopecia areata. Each CDR3 is given with its conserved first and last residue. Fields, in order: CDR3 DNA, CDR3 protein, V gene, clone size, J gene, D gene. A D gene is named only where the DNA matches it firmly. Clone size is shown for a subset of rows, as once, few, many or a class of expanded clone.

CDR3nt: TGTGCCAGCTCACCACCCGGGACAGGGAATGAAAAACTGTTTTTT; CDR3aa: CASSPPGTGNEKLFF; v_gene: TRBV18; abundance: few; j_gene: TRBJ1-4; d_gene: TRBD1
CDR3nt: TGTGCCAGCAGCTTAGCGGCCGGGGACTACTACGAGCAGTACTTC; CDR3aa: CASSLAAGDYYEQYF; v_gene: TRBV7-8; abundance: medium-sized; j_gene: TRBJ2-7; d_gene: TRBD2
CDR3nt: TGTGCCAGCAGTGATAGGGGCGCGTCGTCGGCTCAGCCCCAGCATTTT; CDR3aa: CASSDRGASSAQPQHF; v_gene: TRBV2; abundance: .; j_gene: TRBJ1-5; d_gene: .
CDR3nt: TGTGCCTGGAGACAGGGGACCCGCCCGCAGTACTTC; CDR3aa: CAWRQGTRPQYF; v_gene: TRBV30; abundance: .; j_gene: TRBJ2-7; d_gene: TRBD1
CDR3nt: TGTGCCAGCAGTGTACTAGCTTTCGGAGAGACCCAGTACTTC; CDR3aa: CASSVLAFGETQYF; v_gene: TRBV6-6; abundance: .; j_gene: TRBJ2-5; d_gene: .
CDR3nt: TGCAGCGTTGGCACAGCCCGAGGTGACTATGGCTACACCTTC; CDR3aa: CSVGTARGDYGYTF; v_gene: TRBV29-1; abundance: .; j_gene: TRBJ1-2; d_gene: .
CDR3nt: TGTGCCAGCAGTCCACCGGGGACTAGCGGTCAAGAGACCCAGTACTTC; CDR3aa: CASSPPGTSGQETQYF; v_gene: TRBV6-6; abundance: .; j_gene: TRBJ2-5; d_gene: TRBD2
CDR3nt: TGTGCCAGCTCCGGGGCAGGCGGCTACACCTTC; CDR3aa: CASSGAGGYTF; v_gene: TRBV6-6; abundance: few; j_gene: TRBJ1-2; d_gene: .
CDR3nt: TGTGCCAGCAGTGACGATCACGTTTGGTCCTACGAGCAGTACTTC; CDR3aa: CASSDDHVWSYEQYF; v_gene: TRBV2; abundance: .; j_gene: TRBJ2-7; d_gene: .
CDR3nt: TGTGCCAGCAGCTTGAGGGGCGACACTGAAGCTTTCTTT; CDR3aa: CASSLRGDTEAFF; v_gene: TRBV5-4; abundance: few; j_gene: TRBJ1-1; d_gene: .
CDR3nt: TGTGCCTGGAGTGGGACGGCCGAGAGGGCTGAAGCTTTCTTT; CDR3aa: CAWSGTAERAEAFF; v_gene: TRBV30; abundance: .; j_gene: TRBJ1-1; d_gene: .
CDR3nt: TGTGCCAGTGGATCGGGACACCACTCTGGGGCCAACGTCCTGACTTTC; CDR3aa: CASGSGHHSGANVLTF; v_gene: TRBV19; abundance: .; j_gene: TRBJ2-6; d_gene: .
CDR3nt: TGCGCCAGCAGCCGACTAGCGGAACCGTCTGGGGCCAACGTCCTGACTTTC; CDR3aa: CASSRLAEPSGANVLTF; v_gene: TRBV4-1; abundance: once; j_gene: TRBJ2-6; d_gene: TRBD2
CDR3nt: TGTGCCTGGAGTGCGACCTACAGGGTTCGCAACTACACCTTC; CDR3aa: CAWSATYRVRNYTF; v_gene: TRBV30; abundance: .; j_gene: TRBJ1-2; d_gene: .
CDR3nt: TGTGCCAGCAGCTCGGGAAGAGGGGGCGCGGGGAACACTGAAGCTTTCTTT; CDR3aa: CASSSGRGGAGNTEAFF; v_gene: TRBV5-6; abundance: .; j_gene: TRBJ1-1; d_gene: TRBD1
CDR3nt: TGTGCCAGCAGCTCACTAGGCAGAAACTATGGCTACACCTTC; CDR3aa: CASSSLGRNYGYTF; v_gene: TRBV11-2; abundance: few; j_gene: TRBJ1-2; d_gene: .
CDR3nt: TGCGCCAGCAGCCAACAACAGGGAGACATTCAGTACTTC; CDR3aa: CASSQQQGDIQYF; v_gene: TRBV4-3; abundance: .; j_gene: TRBJ2-4; d_gene: .
CDR3nt: TGCAGCGTTGATTCGGGGACCCAGTACTTC; CDR3aa: CSVDSGTQYF; v_gene: TRBV29-1; abundance: .; j_gene: TRBJ2-5; d_gene: .
CDR3nt: TGTGCCAGCAGCCCGGGACTAGCGCACCAGGCCTACGAGCAGTACTTC; CDR3aa: CASSPGLAHQAYEQYF; v_gene: TRBV11-2; abundance: .; j_gene: TRBJ2-7; d_gene: TRBD2
CDR3nt: TGTGCCAGCAGTCCGGACAGTAACTATGGCTACACCTTC; CDR3aa: CASSPDSNYGYTF; v_gene: TRBV2; abundance: .; j_gene: TRBJ1-2; d_gene: .
CDR3nt: TGTGCCAGCAAAGTGGTAGGGGGCCCCGGGGAGCTGTTTTTT; CDR3aa: CASKVVGGPGELFF; v_gene: TRBV2; abundance: few; j_gene: TRBJ2-2; d_gene: TRBD1
CDR3nt: TGTGCCAGCAGCGTAGCGGGGAACAGGGTGCGTGGGGCCAACGTCCTGACTTTC; CDR3aa: CASSVAGNRVRGANVLTF; v_gene: TRBV9; abundance: .; j_gene: TRBJ2-6; d_gene: .
CDR3nt: TGTGCCAGCCGCGGCTCGGGGGATTCCTACGAGCAGTACTTC; CDR3aa: CASRGSGDSYEQYF; v_gene: TRBV6-6; abundance: .; j_gene: TRBJ2-7; d_gene: .
CDR3nt: TGCGCCAGCAGCCGGACTAGCGGGGGGCCCTACAATGAGCAGTTCTTC; CDR3aa: CASSRTSGGPYNEQFF; v_gene: TRBV5-1; abundance: .; j_gene: TRBJ2-1; d_gene: TRBD2
CDR3nt: TGTGCCATCAGTAACGGACTGCAGGCTTTCTTT; CDR3aa: CAISNGLQAFF; v_gene: TRBV10-3; abundance: few; j_gene: TRBJ1-1; d_gene: .
CDR3nt: TGCGCCAGCAGCTTGGAGGTCCAGCGGGGGGTCTTCAGCTCCTACAATGAGCAGTTCTTC; CDR3aa: CASSLEVQRGVFSSYNEQFF; v_gene: TRBV5-1; abundance: .; j_gene: TRBJ2-1; d_gene: TRBD2
CDR3nt: TGTGCCAGCAGCTCCCTCTATGGCTACACCTTC; CDR3aa: CASSSLYGYTF; v_gene: TRBV7-2; abundance: few; j_gene: TRBJ1-2; d_gene: .
CDR3nt: TGCAGCGTTGGGGACGGGGTCAAAAACATTCAGTACTTC; CDR3aa: CSVGDGVKNIQYF; v_gene: TRBV29-1; abundance: few; j_gene: TRBJ2-4; d_gene: .
CDR3nt: TGCGCCAGCAGCGAGGGACAGAGCTCCTACAATGAGCAGTTCTTC; CDR3aa: CASSEGQSSYNEQFF; v_gene: TRBV5-1; abundance: .; j_gene: TRBJ2-1; d_gene: TRBD1
CDR3nt: TGTGCCAGCAGTCCCACCGGTGGGGCAAACTTCTACGAGCAGTACTTC; CDR3aa: CASSPTGGANFYEQYF; v_gene: TRBV28; abundance: .; j_gene: TRBJ2-7; d_gene: .
CDR3nt: TGCGCCAGCAGCTTGGCTGAGGGGCATAATGGCTACACCTTC; CDR3aa: CASSLAEGHNGYTF; v_gene: TRBV5-1; abundance: .; j_gene: TRBJ1-2; d_gene: .
CDR3nt: TGCGCCAGCAGCTTGGGGGCAGCTTTGGAGACCCAGTACTTC; CDR3aa: CASSLGAALETQYF; v_gene: TRBV5-1; abundance: .; j_gene: TRBJ2-5; d_gene: .
CDR3nt: TGCGCCAGCAACTTGGGGGCAGGGGCTAACTATGGCTACACCTTC; CDR3aa: CASNLGAGANYGYTF; v_gene: TRBV5-1; abundance: .; j_gene: TRBJ1-2; d_gene: .
CDR3nt: TGTGCCAGCAGCTTATCAACATCCGGGGGTAATGAAAAACTGTTTTTT; CDR3aa: CASSLSTSGGNEKLFF; v_gene: TRBV7-2; abundance: few; j_gene: TRBJ1-4; d_gene: .
CDR3nt: TGTGCCTGGAGACAGGTCATTGCTGGAAACACCATATATTTT; CDR3aa: CAWRQVIAGNTIYF; v_gene: TRBV30; abundance: .; j_gene: TRBJ1-3; d_gene: .
CDR3nt: TGCGCCAGCAGCCAAGATCTCCGGGGGGGTGAAGCTTTCTTT; CDR3aa: CASSQDLRGGEAFF; v_gene: TRBV4-3; abundance: few; j_gene: TRBJ1-1; d_gene: .
CDR3nt: TGCAGCGTTGGTTCCGGGGGGGCTAACACTGAAGCTTTCTTT; CDR3aa: CSVGSGGANTEAFF; v_gene: TRBV29-1; abundance: .; j_gene: TRBJ1-1; d_gene: .
CDR3nt: TGTGCCAGCAGCGAGGGTCCGCCTTCACCCCTCCACTTT; CDR3aa: CASSEGPPSPLHF; v_gene: TRBV6-6; abundance: .; j_gene: TRBJ1-6; d_gene: .
CDR3nt: TGCGCCAGCAGCGTAGGACAGGGGAAAGAGACCCAGTACTTC; CDR3aa: CASSVGQGKETQYF; v_gene: TRBV5-1; abundance: few; j_gene: TRBJ2-5; d_gene: TRBD1
CDR3nt: TGTGCCAGCAGCCAAGTGGGGGTTGATGAAGCTTTCTTT; CDR3aa: CASSQVGVDEAFF; v_gene: TRBV4-2; abundance: .; j_gene: TRBJ1-1; d_gene: .
CDR3nt: TGCAGCGCTCGGGGCGGGCCGAGGGGGGATGAGCAGTTCTTC; CDR3aa: CSARGGPRGDEQFF; v_gene: TRBV29-1; abundance: .; j_gene: TRBJ2-1; d_gene: .
CDR3nt: TGCAGCGTTACCGGGAAGACGGGGGAGCTGTTTTTT; CDR3aa: CSVTGKTGELFF; v_gene: TRBV29-1; abundance: .; j_gene: TRBJ2-2; d_gene: .
CDR3nt: TGCAGTGCTATGGGGGGCGGCTACACCTTC; CDR3aa: CSAMGGGYTF; v_gene: TRBV20-1; abundance: .; j_gene: TRBJ1-2; d_gene: .
CDR3nt: TGTGCCATCAGTGAGTCGTCGGAGTTTAACACTGAAGCTTTCTTT; CDR3aa: CAISESSEFNTEAFF; v_gene: TRBV10-3; abundance: .; j_gene: TRBJ1-1; d_gene: .
CDR3nt: TGCGCCAGCAGCTTGCCAGGGAACACCGGGGAGCTGTTTTTT; CDR3aa: CASSLPGNTGELFF; v_gene: TRBV5-1; abundance: few; j_gene: TRBJ2-2; d_gene: .
CDR3nt: TGTGCCAGCAGTTTAACCTCGTACCAGCCCCAGCATTTT; CDR3aa: CASSLTSYQPQHF; v_gene: TRBV27; abundance: few; j_gene: TRBJ1-5; d_gene: .
CDR3nt: TGCAGCGTTGAAACAAAGGGCGGGACCTACGAGCAGTACTTC; CDR3aa: CSVETKGGTYEQYF; v_gene: TRBV29-1; abundance: .; j_gene: TRBJ2-7; d_gene: .
CDR3nt: TGTGCCAGCAGTAACGGGGGGCGCACAGATACGCAGTATTTT; CDR3aa: CASSNGGRTDTQYF; v_gene: TRBV7-2; abundance: few; j_gene: TRBJ2-3; d_gene: .
CDR3nt: TGTGCCAGCAGCCCACCGGCGGGACAGAGCACAGATACGCAGTATTTT; CDR3aa: CASSPPAGQSTDTQYF; v_gene: TRBV7-9; abundance: .; j_gene: TRBJ2-3; d_gene: .
CDR3nt: TGCGCCAGCCCCGTCGGCAGGAGAATTGGGGGGAATCAGCCCCAGCATTTT; CDR3aa: CASPVGRRIGGNQPQHF; v_gene: TRBV23-1; abundance: .; j_gene: TRBJ1-5; d_gene: .
CDR3nt: TGCGCCAGCAGGCCAACAGGGTTGGGGAATGAAAAACTGTTTTTT; CDR3aa: CASRPTGLGNEKLFF; v_gene: TRBV4-1; abundance: once; j_gene: TRBJ1-4; d_gene: .
CDR3nt: TGCGCCAGCAGACCCTACCACGACACCGGGGAGCTGTTTTTT; CDR3aa: CASRPYHDTGELFF; v_gene: TRBV4-1; abundance: few; j_gene: TRBJ2-2; d_gene: .